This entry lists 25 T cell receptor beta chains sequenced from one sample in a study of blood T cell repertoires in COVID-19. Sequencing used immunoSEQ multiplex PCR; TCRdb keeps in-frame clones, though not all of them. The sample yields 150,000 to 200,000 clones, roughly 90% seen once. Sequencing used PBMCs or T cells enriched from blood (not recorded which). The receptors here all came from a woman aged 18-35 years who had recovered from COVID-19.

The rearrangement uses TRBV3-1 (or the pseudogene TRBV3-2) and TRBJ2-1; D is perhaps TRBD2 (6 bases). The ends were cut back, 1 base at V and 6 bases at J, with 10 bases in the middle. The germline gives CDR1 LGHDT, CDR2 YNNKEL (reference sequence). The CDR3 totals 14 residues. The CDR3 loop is CASSQARESNEQFF. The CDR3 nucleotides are TGTGCCAGCAGCCAAGCACGGGAGAGCAATGAGCAGTTCTTC.

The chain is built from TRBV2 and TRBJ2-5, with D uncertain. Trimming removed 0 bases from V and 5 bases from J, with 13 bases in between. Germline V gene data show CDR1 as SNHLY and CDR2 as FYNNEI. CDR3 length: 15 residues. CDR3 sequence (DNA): TGTGCCAGCAGTGAAGCGGTCGGGTACCGGGAGACCCAGTACTTC. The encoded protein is CASSEAVGYRETQYF.

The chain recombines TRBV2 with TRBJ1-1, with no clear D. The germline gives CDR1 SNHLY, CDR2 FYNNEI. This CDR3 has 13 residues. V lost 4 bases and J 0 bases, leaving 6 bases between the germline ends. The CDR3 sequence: CASSVSMNTEAFF. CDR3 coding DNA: TGTGCCAGCAGTGTTTCTATGAACACTGAAGCTTTCTTT.

In DNA form, the CDR3 reads TGTGCCAGCAGCCATGCGGAGACCCAGTACTTC. It yields the protein CASSHAETQYF. This rearrangement joins TRBV14 to TRBJ2-5; D call uncertain. The CDR3 loop spans 11 amino acids. Germline V lookup: CDR1 SGHDN, CDR2 FVKESK. V shed 3 bases and J shed 5 bases, with 4 bases lying between them. Together with reference TRBV14 and TRBJ2-5, the CDR3 gives the full variable domain: EAGVTQFPSHSVIEKGQTVTLRCDPISGHDNLYWYRRVMGKEIKFLLHFVKESKQDESGMPNNRFLAERTGGTYSTLKVQPAELEDSGVYFCASSHAETQYFGPGTRLLVL.

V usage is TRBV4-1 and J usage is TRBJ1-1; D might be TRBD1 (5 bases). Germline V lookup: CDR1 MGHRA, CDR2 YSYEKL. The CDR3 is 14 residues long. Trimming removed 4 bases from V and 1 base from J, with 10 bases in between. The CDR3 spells CASSLGRGNTEAFF. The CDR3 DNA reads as TGCGCCAGCAGCCTGGGTAGGGGGAACACTGAAGCTTTCTTT.

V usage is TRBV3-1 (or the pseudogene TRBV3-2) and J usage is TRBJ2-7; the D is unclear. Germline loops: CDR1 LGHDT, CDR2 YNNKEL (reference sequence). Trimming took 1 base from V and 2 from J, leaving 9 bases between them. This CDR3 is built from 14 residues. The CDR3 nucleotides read TGTGCCAGCAGCCAAGGCGAGCGAACCTACGAGCAGTACTTC. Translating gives CASSQGERTYEQYF.

Here the CDR3 reads CASSSDGVGEQFF. CDR3 DNA sequence: TGTGCCAGCAGCTCAGACGGGGTCGGTGAGCAGTTCTTC. V and J are TRBV7-3 and TRBJ2-1; D is perhaps TRBD2 (5 bases). Between the trimmed V and J ends, which lost 4 bases and 9 bases, there was a span of 13 bases. Germline CDR1 reads SGHTA; CDR2 reads FQGTGA. This CDR3 has 13 residues.

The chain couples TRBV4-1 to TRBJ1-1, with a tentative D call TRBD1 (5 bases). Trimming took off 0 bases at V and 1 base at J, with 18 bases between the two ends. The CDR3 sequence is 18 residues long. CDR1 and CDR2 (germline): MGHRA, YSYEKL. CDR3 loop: CASSQDPRGTGGNTEAFF. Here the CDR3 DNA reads TGCGCCAGCAGCCAAGATCCCCGAGGGACTGGAGGGAACACTGAAGCTTTCTTT.

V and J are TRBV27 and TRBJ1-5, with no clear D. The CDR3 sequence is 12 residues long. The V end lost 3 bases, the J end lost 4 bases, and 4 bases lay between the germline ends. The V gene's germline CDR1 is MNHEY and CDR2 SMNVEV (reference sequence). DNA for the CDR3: TGTGCCAGCAGTTTTCTTAATCAGCCCCAGCATTTT. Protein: CASSFLNQPQHF.

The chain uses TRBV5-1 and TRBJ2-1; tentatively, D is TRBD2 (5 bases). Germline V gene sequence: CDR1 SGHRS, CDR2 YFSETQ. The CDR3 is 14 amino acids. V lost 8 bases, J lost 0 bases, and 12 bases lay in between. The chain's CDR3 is CASNPGYSYNEQFF. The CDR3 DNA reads TGCGCCAGTAATCCGGGATACTCCTACAATGAGCAGTTCTTC.

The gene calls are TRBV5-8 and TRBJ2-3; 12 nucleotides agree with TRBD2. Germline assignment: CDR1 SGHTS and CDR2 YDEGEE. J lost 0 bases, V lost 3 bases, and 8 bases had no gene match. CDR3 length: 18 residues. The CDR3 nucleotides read TGTGCCAGCAGCTCCACCCCACTAGCGGGAGGTAGCACAGATACGCAGTATTTT. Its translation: CASSSTPLAGGSTDTQYF.

The CDR3 loop is CASSLAFSSTDTQYF. In DNA form, the CDR3 reads TGTGCCAGCAGCTTAGCCTTCTCCTCCACAGATACGCAGTATTTT. This chain connects TRBV5-5 to TRBJ2-3; D is unresolved. CDR3 size: 15 residues. Germline assignment: CDR1 SGHKS and CDR2 YYEKEE (reference sequence). The ends were cut back, 2 bases at V and 2 bases at J, with 12 bases in the middle.

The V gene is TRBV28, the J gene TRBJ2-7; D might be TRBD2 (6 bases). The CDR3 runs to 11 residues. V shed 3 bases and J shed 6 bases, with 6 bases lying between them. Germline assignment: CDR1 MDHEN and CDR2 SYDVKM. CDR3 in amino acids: CASSLEGEQYF. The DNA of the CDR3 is TGTGCCAGCAGTTTGGAGGGCGAGCAGTACTTC.

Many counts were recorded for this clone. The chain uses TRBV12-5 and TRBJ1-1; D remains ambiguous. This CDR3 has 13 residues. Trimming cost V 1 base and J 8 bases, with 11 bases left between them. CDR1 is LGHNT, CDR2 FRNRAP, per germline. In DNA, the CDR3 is TGTGCTAGTGGTTTGGGAGCGGGGTTCGAAGCTTTCTTT. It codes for CASGLGAGFEAFF.

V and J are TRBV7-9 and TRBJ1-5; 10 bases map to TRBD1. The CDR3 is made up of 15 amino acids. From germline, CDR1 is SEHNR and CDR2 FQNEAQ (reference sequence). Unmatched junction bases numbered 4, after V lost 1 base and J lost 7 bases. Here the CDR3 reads CASSLEGTGVQPQHF. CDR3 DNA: TGTGCCAGCAGCTTAGAAGGGACAGGGGTCCAGCCCCAGCATTTT.

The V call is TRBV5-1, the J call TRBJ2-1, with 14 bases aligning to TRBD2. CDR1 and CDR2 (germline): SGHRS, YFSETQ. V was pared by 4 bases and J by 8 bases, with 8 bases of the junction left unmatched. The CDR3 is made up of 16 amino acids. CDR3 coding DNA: TGCGCCAGCAGCGAAGGAGGGACTAGCGGGAGCGATGAGCAGTTCTTC. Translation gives CASSEGGTSGSDEQFF.

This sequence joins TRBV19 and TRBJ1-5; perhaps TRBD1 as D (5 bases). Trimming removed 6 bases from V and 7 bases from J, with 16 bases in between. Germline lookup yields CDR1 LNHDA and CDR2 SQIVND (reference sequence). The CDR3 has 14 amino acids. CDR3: CASSLFGGRQPQHF. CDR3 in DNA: TGTGCCAGTAGCCTCTTCGGGGGAAGGCAGCCCCAGCATTTT.

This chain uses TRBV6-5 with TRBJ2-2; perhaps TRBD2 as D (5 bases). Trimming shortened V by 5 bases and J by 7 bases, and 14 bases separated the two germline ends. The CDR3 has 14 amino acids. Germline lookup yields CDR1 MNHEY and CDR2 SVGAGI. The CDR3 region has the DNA TGTGCCAGCAGTCGACCCGATGGAGGCGGGGAGCTGTTTTTT. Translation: CASSRPDGGGELFF.

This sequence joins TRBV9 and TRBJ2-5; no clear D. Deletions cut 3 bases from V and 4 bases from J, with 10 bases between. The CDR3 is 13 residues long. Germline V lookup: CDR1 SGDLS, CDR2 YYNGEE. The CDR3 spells CASSGSRVETQYF. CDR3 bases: TGTGCCAGCAGCGGAAGCCGAGTAGAGACCCAGTACTTC.

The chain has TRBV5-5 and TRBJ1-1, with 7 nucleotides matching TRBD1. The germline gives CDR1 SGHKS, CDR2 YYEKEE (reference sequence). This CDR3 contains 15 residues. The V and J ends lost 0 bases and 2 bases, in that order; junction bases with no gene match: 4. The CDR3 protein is CASSLEPGGNTEAFF. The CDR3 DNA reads TGTGCCAGCAGCTTGGAGCCAGGGGGAAACACTGAAGCTTTCTTT.

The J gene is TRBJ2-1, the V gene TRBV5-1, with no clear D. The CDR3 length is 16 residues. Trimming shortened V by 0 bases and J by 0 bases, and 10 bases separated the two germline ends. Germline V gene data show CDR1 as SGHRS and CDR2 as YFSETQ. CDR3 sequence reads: CASSLVGRGSYNEQFF. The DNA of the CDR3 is TGCGCCAGCAGCTTGGTCGGCCGCGGCTCCTACAATGAGCAGTTCTTC.

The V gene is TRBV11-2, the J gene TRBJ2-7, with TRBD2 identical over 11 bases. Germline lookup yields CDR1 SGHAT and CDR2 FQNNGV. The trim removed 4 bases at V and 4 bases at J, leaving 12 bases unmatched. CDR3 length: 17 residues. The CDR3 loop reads CASSSPRRASGGYEQYF. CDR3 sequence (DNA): TGTGCCAGCAGCTCACCCCGTAGGGCTAGCGGGGGGTACGAGCAGTACTTC.

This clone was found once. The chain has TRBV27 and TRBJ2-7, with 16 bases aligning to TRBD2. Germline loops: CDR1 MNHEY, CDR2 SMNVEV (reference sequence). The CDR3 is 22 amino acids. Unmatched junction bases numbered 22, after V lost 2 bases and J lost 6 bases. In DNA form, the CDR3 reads TGTGCCAGCAGTTTAAGGCGCTCGTCTACTTCTCGGGGACTAGCGGGAGGGTGCGAGCAGTACTTC. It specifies CASSLRRSSTSRGLAGGCEQYF.

The CDR3 nucleotides read TGTGCCAGCAGTTACTTCTACAGGGGAGGATATGGCTACACCTTC. It translates to CASSYFYRGGYGYTF. This chain uses TRBV6-5 with TRBJ1-2, with 7 nucleotides matching TRBD1. V was clipped by 1 base and J by 5 bases; unmatched bases: 7. The CDR3 is made up of 15 amino acids. The germline gives CDR1 MNHEY, CDR2 SVGAGI.

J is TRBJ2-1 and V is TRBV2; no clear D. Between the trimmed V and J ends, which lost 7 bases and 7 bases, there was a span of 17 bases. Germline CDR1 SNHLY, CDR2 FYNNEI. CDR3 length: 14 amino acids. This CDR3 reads CASTSRVSSNEQFF. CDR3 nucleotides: TGTGCCAGCACCTCTCGGGTTTCTTCGAATGAGCAGTTCTTC.